The present entry profiles one TCR beta chain with its context. Its specificity is not known. With 60 Vbeta and 13 Jbeta primers, the PCR was carried out. Clones were read by immunoSEQ multiplex PCR, and TCRdb kept only the in-frame ones, dropping some. The table has 120,000 or so clones, about 80% seen once. This cohort consisted of healthy bone marrow donors. The data derive from a study of cytomegalovirus exposure and HLA in healthy donors. For the study at large: A preliminary data release comprised 70 million to 95 million unique TCRs obtained from HLA-typed donors.

Study findings and constraints: Associated with cytomegalovirus, according to the listing, were 150 to 200 TCR beta chains. The authors later found HLA-associated TCR beta chains more clonally expanded than equally common others.

Material: PBMCs. The receptor comes from a man aged 25 to 40 in good health and CMV-seronegative.

CDR3 amino acids: CASSLGQGANYGYTF. DNA of the CDR3: TGTGCCAGCAGTTTAGGACAGGGGGCGAACTATGGCTACACCTTC. V usage is TRBV28 and J usage is TRBJ1-2; 11 nucleotides line up with TRBD1. Germline V gene lookup returns CDR1 MDHEN and CDR2 SYDVKM. V was clipped by 2 bases and J by 2 bases; unmatched bases: 1. The CDR3 is made up of 15 amino acids.